What follows is one TCR beta chain and its context. The sample comes from a study of PD-L1 blockade in urothelial cancer. The CDR3 contains 13 residues. Germline-derived CDR1 and CDR2 are SGHTA and FQGNSA. V lost 8 bases to trimming and J lost 4 bases, with 14 bases between them. Method: immunoSEQ multiplex PCR; TCRdb's copy keeps in-frame clones and lacks some. Of about 100,000 clones in the sample, about 90% were seen once. The sample here was PBMCs, taken around atezolizumab (anti-PD-L1) treatment. The origin of this receptor is an elderly woman with urothelial cancer. The chain employs TRBV7-2 and TRBJ1-2; no firm D call. In nucleotides, the CDR3 is TGTGCCAGCGGCCCGGGAGGCGGCTATGGCTACACCTTC. Translation gives CASGPGGGYGYTF. Full variable domain (rest looked up from reference TRBV7-2 and TRBJ1-2): GAGVSQSPSNKVTEKGKDVELRCDPISGHTALYWYRQSLGQGLEFLIYFQGNSAPDKSGLPSDRFSAERTGGSVSTLTIQRTQQEDSAVYLCASGPGGGYGYTFGSGTRLTVV.